This TCR beta chain was documented in a study of CD8 T cells in Susac syndrome. V was trimmed by 10 bases and J by 0 bases, leaving 15 bases between them. CDR3 length: 14 amino acids. CDR1 is MGHRA, CDR2 YSYEKL, per germline. In contrast to the negatively isolated CD8+ and CD4+ T cells, TEMRA cells were FACS-enriched. Reverse transcription of about 0.45 to 1 ug RNA was performed with random hexamers. Multiplex immunoSEQ PCR targeted 54 Vbeta and 13 Jbeta TCR beta segments. TCRdb fed the immunoSEQ multiplex PCR reads into MiXCR, producing one record per CDR3 protein. This table holds about 430,000 distinct CDR3 sequences, roughly 85% found once.

The V call is TRBV4-1, the J call TRBJ1-1, with D perhaps TRBD1 (6 bases). Sequencing was done on a sample of CD8+ T cells from PBMCs. This clonotype originated in a human donor with multiple sclerosis. The CDR3 nucleotides read TGCGCCACCTCTCCGGGACAAGTGAACACTGAAGCTTTCTTT. Amino acids: CATSPGQVNTEAFF.